Given below is one T cell receptor beta chain in context. Its antigen has not been determined. No much larger clone exists at a distance of one base, and base qualities are not known. The data derive from a study of shared clonotypes between healthy human individuals (dated by TCRdb to about 2020). Notes on the research overall: Two women and three men aged 18 to 49 years were included in the cohort. For each donor, CD4 naive and CD4 memory were each given three plates, CD8 naive was given two plates, and CD8 memory was given one plate. To estimate repertoire size and how much clonotypes are shared between individuals, the study performed deep sequencing of blood TCR repertoires from 4 to 6 healthy adults. To increase sequencing depth and limit assay-specific biases, TCR repertoire library preparation and sequencing were carried out by different laboratories using diverse techniques. Leukapheresis yielded between about 0.94 and 8.9 billion PBMCs per donor. What the study reported, not specific to this receptor: Because the study included only a small number of donors, the genetic and exposure-history diversity represented was limited. Naive subsets generally had larger estimated clonotype richness than memory subsets did. Roughly 5.2% of naive CD4, 3.5% of naive CD8, about 2.1% of memory CD4, and roughly 0.4% of memory CD8 clonotypes were shared across several donors. Sampling was restricted to blood, and TCR repertoires in tissue are likely to differ from TCR repertoires in blood. Compared with non-shared clonotypes, clonotypes shared by all four sorted-subset donors had higher generation probabilities. Pairwise subsampling led to the expectation that sequencing depth would affect the degree of clonotype sharing among donors. Incomplete sequencing was indicated by rarefaction of sorted-subset datasets, despite the large sequencing depth.

CD8 naive samples were CD45RO-negative cells positively selected for CCR7, giving a CD45RA+CCR7+ population that excluded TemRA cells. Donors were healthy HIV-negative adults with no recently reported acute infections or vaccinations. Every donor was a Caucasian adult living in Nashville, Tennessee, USA. Blood was obtained by leukapheresis, after which PBMCs were separated by Ficoll-Histopaque density gradient centrifugation and cryopreserved in liquid nitrogen vapor phase. Analytical flow cytometry was used to check the purity and quantity of each magnetically sorted T cell population. Genomic DNA was isolated from every sorted fraction and measured by UV absorbance on a Nanodrop 2000c. Trimming takes 4 bases off V and 4 bases off J; junction bases not matched to a gene: 8. The CDR3 starts with the cysteine, ends with the phenylalanine, and has 14 residues. Of all the DNA, just the CDR3 is kept, 42 bases in frame from base 1. The germline V gene (reference sequence) yields GTSNPN for CDR1 and SVGIG for CDR2.

TCR CDR3 regions were amplified from genomic DNA by multiplex PCR using the deep immunoSEQ assay. Extracted genomic DNA from each cell subset was distributed evenly across all wells of several immunoSEQ 96-well plates, and each plate was treated as a replicate. For sorted subsets, around 200 ng genomic DNA, equal to tens of thousands of T cell genomes, was loaded into each replicate PCR. The purified libraries were quantified using a Qubit 3.0 fluorometer, sized with a Bioanalyzer 2100, and then quantified again using the KAPA Library Quantification kit. A separate single-read 150-cycle Illumina NextSeq 550 flow cell was used to sequence each immunoSEQ 96-well plate. In the source study's methods: Because only junctional sequences without quality scores were contained in the immunoSEQ output, filtering matching that applied to full-length reads could not be performed. Sequences were annotated with PyIR, a Python wrapper for IgBLAST v1.9, using IMGT germline references to assign V/J genes and CDR3. Reads were removed for weak V/J assignments (E-value above 1e-6), missing CDR3, stop codons, out-of-frame junctions, or ambiguous translated residues. V3J clonotypes were defined as sequences sharing an identical inferred V gene, J gene, and CDR3 amino acid sequence. To compute the percentage overlap between repertoires, the number of shared unique clonotypes was divided by the size of the smaller repertoire. Repertoire richness was assessed with RTK rarefaction, the Chao1 estimator, and Recon v2.1 estimates of unobserved clonotypes. Generation probabilities were computed with OLGA for all TCRbeta clonotypes obtained by the gDNA method from several donors. The table was pulled from immuneACCESS by TCRdb, which kept in-frame rearrangements only. Such tables lose some clones; where checked, under half of the loss comes from unresolved V genes, and the rest has no known cause. V, J and clone size reflect that table, while D and trimming were determined from the DNA. The sample table records about 2 million clones; approximately 94% of these occur just once. Jointly, the top ten make up 0.85% to 1.2% of the sample.

The chain was built from TRBV30 and TRBJ2-7, with 9 junctional bases fitting TRBD1. This clonotype originated in a man aged 18 to 30 in good health. The sequenced material came from naive CD8+ T cells sorted from blood. The sample's cell subset or site label, in plain terms: CD45RA+CCR7+. The sequenced DNA: TGTGCCTGGATCCCGGGGACAGGGCCTTACGAGCAGTACTTC. Protein translation: CAWIPGTGPYEQYF.